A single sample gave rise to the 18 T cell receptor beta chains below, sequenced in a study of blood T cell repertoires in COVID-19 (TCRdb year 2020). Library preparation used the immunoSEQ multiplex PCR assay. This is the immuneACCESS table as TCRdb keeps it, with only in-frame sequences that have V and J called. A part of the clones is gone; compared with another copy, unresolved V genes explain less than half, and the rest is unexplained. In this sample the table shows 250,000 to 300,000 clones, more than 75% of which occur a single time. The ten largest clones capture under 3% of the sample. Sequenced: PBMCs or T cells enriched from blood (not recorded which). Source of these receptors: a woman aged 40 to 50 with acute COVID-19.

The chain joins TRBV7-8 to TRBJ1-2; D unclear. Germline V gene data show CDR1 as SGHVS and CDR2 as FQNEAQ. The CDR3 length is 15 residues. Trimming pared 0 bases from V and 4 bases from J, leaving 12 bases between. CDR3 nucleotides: TGTGCCAGCAGCTTAGCCCCCGGACTCTTCTATGGCTACACCTTC. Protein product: CASSLAPGLFYGYTF.

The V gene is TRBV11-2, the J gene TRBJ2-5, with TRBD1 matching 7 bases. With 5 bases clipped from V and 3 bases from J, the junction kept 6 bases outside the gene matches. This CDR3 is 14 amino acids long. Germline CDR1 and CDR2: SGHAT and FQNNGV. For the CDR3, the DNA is TGTGCCAGCAGCAGCCAGACAGGGAAAGAGACCCAGTACTTC. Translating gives CASSSQTGKETQYF.

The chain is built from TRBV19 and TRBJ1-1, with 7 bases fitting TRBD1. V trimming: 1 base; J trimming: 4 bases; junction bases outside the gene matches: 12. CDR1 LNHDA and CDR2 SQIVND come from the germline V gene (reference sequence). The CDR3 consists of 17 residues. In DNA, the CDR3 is TGTGCCAGTAGTATAGGGACAGGATCCAAACTTGGCACTGAAGCTTTCTTT. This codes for CASSIGTGSKLGTEAFF.

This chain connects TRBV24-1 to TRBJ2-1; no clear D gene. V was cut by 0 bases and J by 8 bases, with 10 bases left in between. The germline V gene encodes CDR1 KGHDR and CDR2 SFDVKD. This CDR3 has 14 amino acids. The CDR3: CATSDLSSADEQFF. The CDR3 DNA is TGTGCCACCAGTGATTTGTCCAGTGCAGATGAGCAGTTCTTC.

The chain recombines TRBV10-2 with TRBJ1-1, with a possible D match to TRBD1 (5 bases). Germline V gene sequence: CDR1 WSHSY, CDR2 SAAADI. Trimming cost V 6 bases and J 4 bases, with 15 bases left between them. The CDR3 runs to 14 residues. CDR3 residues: CASRNGREGTEAFF. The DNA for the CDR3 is TGCGCCAGCAGAAATGGCAGGGAGGGCACTGAAGCTTTCTTT.

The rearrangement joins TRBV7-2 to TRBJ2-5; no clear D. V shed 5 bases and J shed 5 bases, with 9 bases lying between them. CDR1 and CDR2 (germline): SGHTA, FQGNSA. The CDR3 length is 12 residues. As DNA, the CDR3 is TGTGCCAGCAGCCCACTCTCCGAGACCCAGTACTTC. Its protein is CASSPLSETQYF.

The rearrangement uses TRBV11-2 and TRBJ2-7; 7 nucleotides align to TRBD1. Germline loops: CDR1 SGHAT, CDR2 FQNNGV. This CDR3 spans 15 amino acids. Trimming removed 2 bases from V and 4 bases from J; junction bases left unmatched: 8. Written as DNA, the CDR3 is TGTGCCAGCAGCTTAATAGGGGACAGCAGATACGAGCAGTACTTC. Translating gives CASSLIGDSRYEQYF.

This CDR3 is CASSPNGRGYVPEAFF. The DNA of the CDR3 is TGTGCCAGCAGCCCAAACGGCAGGGGATACGTCCCTGAAGCTTTCTTT. The rearrangement uses TRBV11-2 and TRBJ1-1, with D possibly matching TRBD1 (6 bases). The CDR3 has 16 amino acids. In germline, CDR1 is SGHAT, CDR2 FQNNGV. Trimming took 5 bases from V and 6 from J, leaving 22 bases between them.

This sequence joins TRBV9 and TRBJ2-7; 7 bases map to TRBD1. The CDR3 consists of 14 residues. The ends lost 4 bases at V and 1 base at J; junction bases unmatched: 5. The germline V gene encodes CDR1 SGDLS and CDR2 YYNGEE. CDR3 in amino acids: CASSPRDSSYEQYF. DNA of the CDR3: TGTGCCAGCAGCCCCCGGGACAGTTCCTACGAGCAGTACTTC.

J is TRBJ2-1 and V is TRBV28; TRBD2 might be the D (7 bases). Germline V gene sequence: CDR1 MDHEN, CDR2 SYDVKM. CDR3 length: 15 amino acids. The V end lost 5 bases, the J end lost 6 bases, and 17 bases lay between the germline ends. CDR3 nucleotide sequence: TGTGCCAGCAGTCTAATAGGGGGGGGCCGCAATGAGCAGTTCTTC. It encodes CASSLIGGGRNEQFF.

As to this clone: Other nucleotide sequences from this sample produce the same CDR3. The CDR3 DNA reads TGTGCCAGCAGCCAAGGACTACAAGAGACCCAGTACTTC. Translation: CASSQGLQETQYF. The chain recombines TRBV3-1 (or the pseudogene TRBV3-2) with TRBJ2-5; D is possibly TRBD2 (5 bases). Trimming removed 1 base from V and 2 bases from J, with 5 bases in between. Germline CDR1 and CDR2: LGHDT and YNNKEL (reference sequence). This CDR3 comprises 13 residues.

For the CDR3, the DNA is TGTGCCAGCAGTACAAGACAGGGATACTACGAGCAGTACTTC. Its translation is CASSTRQGYYEQYF. The chain couples TRBV6-5 to TRBJ2-7, with TRBD1 identical over 7 bases. Germline CDR1 and CDR2: MNHEY and SVGAGI. V lost 5 bases and J lost 3; bases outside the gene matches: 7. The length of the CDR3 is 14 residues.

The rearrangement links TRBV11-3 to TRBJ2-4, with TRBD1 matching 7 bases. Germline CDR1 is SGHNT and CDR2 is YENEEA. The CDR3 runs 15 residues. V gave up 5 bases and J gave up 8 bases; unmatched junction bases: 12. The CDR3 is CASSDRGGKADIQYF. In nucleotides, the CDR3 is TGTGCCAGCAGCGATCGAGGGGGCAAGGCGGACATTCAGTACTTC. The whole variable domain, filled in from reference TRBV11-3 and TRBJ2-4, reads EAGVVQSPRYKIIEKKQPVAFWCNPISGHNTLYWYLQNLGQGPELLIRYENEEAVDDSQLPKDRFSAERLKGVDSTLKIQPAELGDSAVYLCASSDRGGKADIQYFGAGTRLSVL.

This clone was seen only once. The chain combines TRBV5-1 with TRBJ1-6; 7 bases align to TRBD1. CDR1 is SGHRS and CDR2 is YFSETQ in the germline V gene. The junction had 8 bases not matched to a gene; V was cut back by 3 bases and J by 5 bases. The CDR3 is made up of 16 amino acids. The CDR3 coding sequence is TGCGCCAGCAGCTGGGACCCACAGGGGAATAATTCACCCCTCCACTTT. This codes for CASSWDPQGNNSPLHF.

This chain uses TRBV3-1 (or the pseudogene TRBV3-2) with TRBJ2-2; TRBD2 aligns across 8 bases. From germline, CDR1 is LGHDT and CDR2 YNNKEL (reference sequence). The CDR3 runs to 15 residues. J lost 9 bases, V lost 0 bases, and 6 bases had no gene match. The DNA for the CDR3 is TGTGCCAGCAGCCAAGATCCCACGGGAGGGCGGGAGCTGTTTTTT. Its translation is CASSQDPTGGRELFF.

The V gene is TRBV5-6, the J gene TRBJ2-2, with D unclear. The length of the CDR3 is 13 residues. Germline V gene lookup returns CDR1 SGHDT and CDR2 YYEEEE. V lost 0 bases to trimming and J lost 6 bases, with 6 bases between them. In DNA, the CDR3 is TGTGCCAGCAGCTTGGTTAGCTCCGGGGAGCTGTTTTTT. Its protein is CASSLVSSGELFF.

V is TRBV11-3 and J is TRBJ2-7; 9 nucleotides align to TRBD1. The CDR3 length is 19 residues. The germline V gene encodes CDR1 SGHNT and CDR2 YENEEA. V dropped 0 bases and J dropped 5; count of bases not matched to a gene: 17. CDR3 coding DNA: TGTGCCAGCAGCTTAGATCCTCGGGGACAGGGTCCCACCGATGACGAGCAGTACTTC. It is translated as CASSLDPRGQGPTDDEQYF.

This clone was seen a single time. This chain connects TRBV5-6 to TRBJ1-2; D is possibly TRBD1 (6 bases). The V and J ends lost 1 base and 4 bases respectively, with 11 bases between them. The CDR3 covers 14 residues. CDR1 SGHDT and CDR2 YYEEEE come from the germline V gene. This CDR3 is CASSLTGQGYGYTF. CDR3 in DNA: TGTGCCAGCAGCTTGACAGGGCAGGGCTATGGCTACACCTTC.